This TCR beta chain was obtained from a study of blood T cell repertoires in COVID-19. Study as a whole: The samples span acute and convalescent COVID-19 from the United States, Italy and Spain.

The ends were cut back, 4 bases at V and 2 bases at J, with 9 bases in the middle. The germline gives CDR1 LGHNA, CDR2 YNFKEQ. This CDR3 region has 15 residues. Libraries were prepared by immunoSEQ multiplex PCR; TCRdb keeps only in-frame clonotypes and omits some of them. Counted here are over 200,000 clones, around 85% occurring once; the ten biggest clones make up roughly 4.9%. This TCR was sampled from a human donor in a cohort sampled during active COVID-19. Source material: peripheral blood. The genes are TRBV4-2 and TRBJ2-6; TRBD1 might be the D (6 bases). CDR3 bases: TGTGCCAGCAGCCCCTGGACAGCTGGGGCCAACGTCCTGACTTTC. This encodes CASSPWTAGANVLTF.